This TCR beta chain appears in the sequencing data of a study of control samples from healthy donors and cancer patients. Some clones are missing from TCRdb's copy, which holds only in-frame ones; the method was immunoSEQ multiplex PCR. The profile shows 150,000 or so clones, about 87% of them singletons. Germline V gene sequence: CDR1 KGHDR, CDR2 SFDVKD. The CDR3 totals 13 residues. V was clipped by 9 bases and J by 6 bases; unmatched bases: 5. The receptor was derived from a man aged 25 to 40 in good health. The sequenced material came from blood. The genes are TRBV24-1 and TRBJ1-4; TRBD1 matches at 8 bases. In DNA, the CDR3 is TGTGCCACCGGGGCGGGACAGGATGAAAAACTGTTTTTT. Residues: CATGAGQDEKLFF.